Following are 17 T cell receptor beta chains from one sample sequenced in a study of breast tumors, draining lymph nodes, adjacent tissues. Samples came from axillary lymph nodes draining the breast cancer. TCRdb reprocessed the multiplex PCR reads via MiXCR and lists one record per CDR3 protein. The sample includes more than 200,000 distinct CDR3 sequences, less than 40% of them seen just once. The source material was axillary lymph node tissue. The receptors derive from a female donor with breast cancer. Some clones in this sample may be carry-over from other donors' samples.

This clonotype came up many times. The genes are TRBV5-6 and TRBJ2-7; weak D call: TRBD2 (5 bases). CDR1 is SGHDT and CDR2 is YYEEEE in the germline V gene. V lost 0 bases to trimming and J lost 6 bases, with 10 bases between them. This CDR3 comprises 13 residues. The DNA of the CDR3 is TGTGCCAGCAGCTTGGTCCCGAGGGCCGAGCAGTACTTC. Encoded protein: CASSLVPRAEQYF.

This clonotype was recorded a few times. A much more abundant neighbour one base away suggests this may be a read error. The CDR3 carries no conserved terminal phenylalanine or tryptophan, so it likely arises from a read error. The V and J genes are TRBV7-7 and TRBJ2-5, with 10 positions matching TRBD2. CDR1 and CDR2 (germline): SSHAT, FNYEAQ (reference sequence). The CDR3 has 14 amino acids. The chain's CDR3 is CASSKREGLETQYL. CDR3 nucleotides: TGTGCTAGCAGCAAGCGGGAGGGCCTAGAGACCCAGTACCTC.

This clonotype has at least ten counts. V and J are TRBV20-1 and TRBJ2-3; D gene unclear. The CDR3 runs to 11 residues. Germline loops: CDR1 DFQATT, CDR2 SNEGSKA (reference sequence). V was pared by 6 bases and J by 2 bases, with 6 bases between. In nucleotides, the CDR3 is TGCAGTGCATATAACACAGATACGCAGTATTTT. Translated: CSAYNTDTQYF.

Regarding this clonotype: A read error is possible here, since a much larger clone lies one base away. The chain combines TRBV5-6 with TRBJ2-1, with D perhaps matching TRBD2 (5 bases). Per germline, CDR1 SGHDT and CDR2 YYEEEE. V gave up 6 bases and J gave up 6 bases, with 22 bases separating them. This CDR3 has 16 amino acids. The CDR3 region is CASTSTTGIALNEQFF. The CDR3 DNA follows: TGTGCCAGCACCTCAACAACCGGGATTGCCCTCAATGAGCAGTTCTTC.

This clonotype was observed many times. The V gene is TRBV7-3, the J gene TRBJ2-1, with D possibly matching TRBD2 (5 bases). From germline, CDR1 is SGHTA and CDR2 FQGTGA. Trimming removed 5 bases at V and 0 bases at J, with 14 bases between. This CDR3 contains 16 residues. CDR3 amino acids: CASSQRTGSSYNEQFF. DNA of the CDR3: TGTGCCAGCAGCCAGCGGACTGGGAGCTCCTACAATGAGCAGTTCTTC.

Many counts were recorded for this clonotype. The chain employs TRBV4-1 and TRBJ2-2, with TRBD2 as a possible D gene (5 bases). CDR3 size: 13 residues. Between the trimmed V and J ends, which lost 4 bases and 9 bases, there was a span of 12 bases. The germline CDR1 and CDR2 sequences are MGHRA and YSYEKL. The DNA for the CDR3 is TGCGCCAGCAGCCCACTAGATTCGCGGGAGCTGTTTTTT. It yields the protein CASSPLDSRELFF.

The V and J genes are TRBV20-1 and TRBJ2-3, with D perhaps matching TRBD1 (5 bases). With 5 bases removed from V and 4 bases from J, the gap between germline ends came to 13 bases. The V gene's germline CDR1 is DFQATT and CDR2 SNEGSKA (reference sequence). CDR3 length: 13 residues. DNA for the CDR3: TGCAGTGCTGGGGCCCGGGCCCCAGATACGCAGTATTTT. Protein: CSAGARAPDTQYF.

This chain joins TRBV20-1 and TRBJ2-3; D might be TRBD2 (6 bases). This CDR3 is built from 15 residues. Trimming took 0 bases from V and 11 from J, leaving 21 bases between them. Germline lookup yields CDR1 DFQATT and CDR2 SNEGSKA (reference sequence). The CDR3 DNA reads TGCAGTGCTAGAGACGGGGCTAGCGATAACAATGAGCAGTATTTT. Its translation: CSARDGASDNNEQYF.

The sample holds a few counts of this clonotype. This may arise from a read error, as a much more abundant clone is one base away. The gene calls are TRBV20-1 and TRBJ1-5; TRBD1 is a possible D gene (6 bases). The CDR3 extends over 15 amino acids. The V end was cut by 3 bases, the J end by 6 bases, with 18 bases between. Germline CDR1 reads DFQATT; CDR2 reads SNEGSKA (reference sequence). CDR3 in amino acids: CSARPRQGWAQPQHF. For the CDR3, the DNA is TGCAGTGCTAGGCCAAGGCAGGGGTGGGCTCAGCCCCAGCATTTT.

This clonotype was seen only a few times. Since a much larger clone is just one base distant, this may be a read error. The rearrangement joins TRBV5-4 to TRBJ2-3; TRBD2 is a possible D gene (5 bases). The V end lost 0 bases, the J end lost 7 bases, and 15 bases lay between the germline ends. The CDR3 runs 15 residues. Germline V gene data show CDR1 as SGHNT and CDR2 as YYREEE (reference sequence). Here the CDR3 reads CASSLDSAKTNTQYF. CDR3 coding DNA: TGTGCCAGCAGCTTGGATAGCGCGAAGACGAATACGCAGTATTTT.

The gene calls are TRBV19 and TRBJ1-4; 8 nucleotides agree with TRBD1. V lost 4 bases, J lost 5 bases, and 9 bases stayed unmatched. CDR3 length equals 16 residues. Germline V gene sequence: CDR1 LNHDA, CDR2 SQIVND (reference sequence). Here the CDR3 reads CASSTQDRGGNEKLFF. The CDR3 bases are TGTGCCAGTAGTACCCAAGACAGGGGCGGGAATGAAAAACTGTTTTTT.

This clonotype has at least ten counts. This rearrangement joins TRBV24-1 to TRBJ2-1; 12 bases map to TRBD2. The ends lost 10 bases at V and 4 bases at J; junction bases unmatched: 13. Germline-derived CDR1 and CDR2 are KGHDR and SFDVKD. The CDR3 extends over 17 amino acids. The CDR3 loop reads CATGGPQTSGRYNEQFF. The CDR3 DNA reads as TGTGCCACTGGGGGTCCCCAAACTAGCGGGAGGTACAATGAGCAGTTCTTC.

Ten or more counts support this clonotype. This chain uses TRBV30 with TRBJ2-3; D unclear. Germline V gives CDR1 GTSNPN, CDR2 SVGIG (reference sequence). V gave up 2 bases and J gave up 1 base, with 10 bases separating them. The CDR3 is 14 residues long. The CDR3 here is CAWSRKDRTDTQYF. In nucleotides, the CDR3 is TGTGCCTGGAGTAGGAAGGATCGCACAGATACGCAGTATTTT. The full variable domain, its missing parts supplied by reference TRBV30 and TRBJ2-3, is SQTIHQWPATLVQPVGSPLSLECTVEGTSNPNLYWYRQAAGRGLQLLFYSVGIGQISSEVPQNLSASRPQDRQFILSSKKLLLSDSGFYLCAWSRKDRTDTQYFGPGTRLTVL.

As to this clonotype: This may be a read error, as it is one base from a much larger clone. In DNA, the CDR3 is TGTGCCACCAGTCAGGGGGCTGGGGCGACCCAGTACTTC. It translates to CATSQGAGATQYF. J is TRBJ2-5 and V is TRBV11-3, with 8 bases aligning to TRBD1. The J segment lost 7 bases and the V segment lost 10 bases, leaving 11 bases of the junction unmatched. The V gene's germline CDR1 is SGHNT and CDR2 YENEEA. This CDR3 contains 13 residues.

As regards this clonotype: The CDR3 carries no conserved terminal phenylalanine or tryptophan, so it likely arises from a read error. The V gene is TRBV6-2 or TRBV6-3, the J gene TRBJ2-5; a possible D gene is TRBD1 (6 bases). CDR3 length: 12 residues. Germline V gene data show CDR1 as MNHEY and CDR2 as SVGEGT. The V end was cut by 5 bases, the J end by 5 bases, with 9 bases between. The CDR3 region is CASSNRVETQYC. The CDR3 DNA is TGTGCCAGCAGTAACAGGGTGGAGACCCAGTACTGC.

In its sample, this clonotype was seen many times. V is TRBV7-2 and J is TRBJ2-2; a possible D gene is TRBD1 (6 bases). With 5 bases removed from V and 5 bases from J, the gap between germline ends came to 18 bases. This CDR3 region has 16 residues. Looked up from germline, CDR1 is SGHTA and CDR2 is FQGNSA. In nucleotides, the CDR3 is TGTGCCAGCAGCCGGCAGGGGCTGGGGGCGACCGGGGAGCTGTTTTTT. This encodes CASSRQGLGATGELFF.

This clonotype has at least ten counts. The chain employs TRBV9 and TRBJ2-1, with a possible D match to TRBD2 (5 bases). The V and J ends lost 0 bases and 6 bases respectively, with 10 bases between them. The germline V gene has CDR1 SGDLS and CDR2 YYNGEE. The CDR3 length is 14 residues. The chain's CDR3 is CASSVGRFLNEQFF. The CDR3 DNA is TGTGCCAGCAGCGTAGGGAGGTTCCTCAATGAGCAGTTCTTC.